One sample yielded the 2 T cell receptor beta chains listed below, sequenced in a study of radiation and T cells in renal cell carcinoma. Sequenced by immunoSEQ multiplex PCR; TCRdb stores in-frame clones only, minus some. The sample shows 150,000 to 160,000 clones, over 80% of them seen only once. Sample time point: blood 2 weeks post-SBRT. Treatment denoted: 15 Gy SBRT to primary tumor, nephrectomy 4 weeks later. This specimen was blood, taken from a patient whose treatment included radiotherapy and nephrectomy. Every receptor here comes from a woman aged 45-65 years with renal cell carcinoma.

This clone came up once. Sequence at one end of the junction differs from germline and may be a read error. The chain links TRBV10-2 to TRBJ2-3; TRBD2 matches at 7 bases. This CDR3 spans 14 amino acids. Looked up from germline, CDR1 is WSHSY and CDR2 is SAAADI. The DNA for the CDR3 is TGCGCCAGTAGTGAGAGGGCTAGCGGTCAAACGCAGTATTTT. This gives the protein CASSERASGQTQYF.

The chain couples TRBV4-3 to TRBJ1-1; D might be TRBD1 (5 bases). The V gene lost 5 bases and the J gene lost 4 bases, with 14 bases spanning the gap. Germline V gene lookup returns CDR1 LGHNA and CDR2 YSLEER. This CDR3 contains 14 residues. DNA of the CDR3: TGCGCCAGCAGCGACTCTTATAGGGGCACTGAAGCTTTCTTT. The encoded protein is CASSDSYRGTEAFF.